The T cell receptor (beta chain) described here comes from a study of blood T cell repertoires in COVID-19. Overall study: PBMCs, B-cell-depleted T cells, or T cells were the source of the cDNA or gDNA that made up the material.

The CDR3 extends over 12 amino acids. The J segment lost 5 bases and the V segment lost 7 bases, leaving 6 bases of the junction unmatched. Germline assignment: CDR1 SQVTM and CDR2 ANQGSEA. Original processing notes: From reference gene primer amplification, estimates of nucleated cell counts were derived. Using immunoSEQ multiplex PCR, the repertoire was profiled, and TCRdb retains in-frame clones only, with some absent. The D gene and trimming were derived from the DNA, and the V and J assignments and clone size from that table. In the table there are over 75,000 clones, just under 80% of which are singletons.

This receptor was obtained from a human donor in a cohort sampled during active COVID-19. The chain has TRBV29-1 and TRBJ2-5, with 8 bases that match TRBD1. Sequenced input: peripheral blood. The CDR3 reads CSADRGWETQYF. DNA of the CDR3: TGCAGCGCTGACAGGGGTTGGGAGACCCAGTACTTC.